The present T cell receptor beta chain was sequenced within a study of Ad26.COV2.S vaccination and SARS-CoV-2 variants. Study context: This donor came from the COV1001 trial of Ad26.COV2.S.

The table came from immunoSEQ multiplex PCR; TCRdb's copy has only in-frame clones and leaves some out. The sample lists roughly 350,000 clones; roughly 87% were seen once. Whole-study results and caveats: Recipients of either vaccine or placebo displayed similar breadth of non-spike TCRs.

Noted treatment: approximately 18 received Ad26.COV2.S at low or high dose, single or two shots; about 5 received placebo; per-sample allocation not given. Day 63 following the first vaccine or placebo injection was when the samples were taken. Within Boston, the person who donated was an adult of 18-55 years. An Ad26 vector was used to express Wuhan-strain SARS-CoV-2 spike as the vaccine. With V trimmed by 5 bases and J by 7 bases, 11 bases remained unmatched. The length of the CDR3 is 16 residues. Germline CDR1 and CDR2: KGHSH and LQKENI. In regard to this clone: The antigen remains unidentified.

The clonotype originates from a person between 18 and 65 years old who received the Ad26.COV2.S COVID-19 vaccine or a placebo. This rearrangement joins TRBV18 to TRBJ1-6; 7 nucleotides agree with TRBD1. This specimen was peripheral blood, taken in a trial of Ad26.COV2.S vaccine versus placebo. For the CDR3, the DNA is TGTGCCAGCTCAGACAGGACAGGTTTGAGGAATTCACCCCTCCACTTT. It encodes CASSDRTGLRNSPLHF.